Listed here are 10 T cell receptor beta chains from one sample, sequenced in a study of T cell therapy after organ transplantation. Profiling relied on immunoSEQ multiplex PCR, and the TCRdb table lists in-frame clones only, not all of them. The data show approximately 52,000 clones, with about 95% seen just once and around 3.1% held by the top ten. Antigens for these TCRs are unknown. This material consisted of CD8+ T cells from blood, taken before autologous CMV-specific T cell therapy. These TCRs come from a human patient who had received a solid organ transplant and had CMV disease.

The chain is built from TRBV30 and TRBJ1-5; no clear D gene. The CDR3 extends over 13 amino acids. Germline V CDR1 and CDR2: GTSNPN, SVGIG (reference sequence). The V gene lost 0 bases and the J gene lost 0 bases, with 3 bases spanning the gap. CDR3 bases: TGTGCCTGGAGTGTCGGTAGCAATCAGCCCCAGCATTTT. Encoded protein: CAWSVGSNQPQHF.

The chain employs TRBV5-6 and TRBJ1-4; 8 bases match TRBD1. The germline gives CDR1 SGHDT, CDR2 YYEEEE. Trimming at V came to 4 bases and at J to 8 bases, leaving 7 bases not matched to a gene. This CDR3 is 14 amino acids long. The CDR3 loop reads CASSLDRGPEKLFF. CDR3 DNA: TGTGCCAGCAGCCTCGACAGGGGACCCGAAAAACTGTTTTTT. The whole variable domain, remainder taken from reference TRBV5-6 and TRBJ1-4, is DAGVTQSPTHLIKTRGQQVTLRCSPKSGHDTVSWYQQALGQGPQFIFQYYEEEERQRGNFPDRFSGHQFPNYSSELNVNALLLGDSALYLCASSLDRGPEKLFFGSGTQLSVL.

This clone was found once. The chain recombines TRBV13 with TRBJ2-7; possible D gene TRBD2, 6 bases. Trimming stripped 4 bases from V and 0 bases from J, with 13 bases between. This CDR3 spans 15 amino acids. Germline V lookup: CDR1 PRHDT, CDR2 FYEKMQ (reference sequence). The CDR3 DNA is TGTGCCAGCAGCTCGGGGGATTCGAGCTCCTACGAGCAGTACTTC. As protein: CASSSGDSSSYEQYF.

This clone showed up just a few times. The chain has TRBV10-3 and TRBJ1-5; D remains ambiguous. Between the trimmed V and J ends, which lost 3 bases and 5 bases, there was a span of 14 bases. The CDR3 has 15 residues. Germline V gene sequence: CDR1 ENHRY, CDR2 SYGVKD. CDR3 amino acids: CAISDTGPVDQPQHF. The DNA for the CDR3 is TGTGCCATCAGTGACACCGGACCGGTCGATCAGCCCCAGCATTTT.

The V call is TRBV4-1, the J call TRBJ2-3, with D possibly being TRBD1 or TRBD2 (5 bases each). Per germline, CDR1 MGHRA and CDR2 YSYEKL. The CDR3 has 16 amino acids. The V gene lost 4 bases and the J gene lost 3 bases, with 17 bases spanning the gap. The CDR3 is CASSLTHGAATDTQYF. CDR3 bases: TGCGCCAGCAGCCTTACCCACGGGGCAGCAACAGATACGCAGTATTTT.

This clone was counted once. The CDR3 nucleotides read TGTGCCAGCAGCCAAGTAGGGAAATTTGCTGAAAAACTGTTTTTT. It specifies CASSQVGKFAEKLFF. The V and J genes are TRBV4-2 and TRBJ1-4; D uncertain. The CDR3 loop spans 15 amino acids. V gave up 1 base and J gave up 7 bases, with 13 bases separating them. Looked up from germline, CDR1 is LGHNA and CDR2 is YNFKEQ.

This clone showed up just once. CDR3 amino acids: CASSLRGQGYTDTQYF. The CDR3 nucleotides are TGTGCCAGCAGCTTACGGGGTCAGGGGTACACAGATACGCAGTATTTT. The rearrangement uses TRBV7-3 and TRBJ2-3, with a weak D call TRBD1 (6 bases). Trimming removed 2 bases at V and 2 bases at J, with 14 bases between. Germline CDR1 is SGHTA and CDR2 is FQGTGA. This CDR3 is built from 16 residues.

The rearrangement uses TRBV7-6 and TRBJ1-1; 8 bases align to TRBD1. The CDR3 totals 16 residues. J was trimmed by 3 bases and V by 5 bases; bases with no gene match: 11. Germline V gene lookup returns CDR1 SGHVS and CDR2 FNYEAQ. CDR3 loop: CASSPPRTGWDTEAFF. The CDR3 DNA reads TGTGCCAGCAGCCCCCCCCGGACAGGGTGGGACACTGAAGCTTTCTTT.

The V and J genes are TRBV7-9 and TRBJ1-1; D is ambiguous. This CDR3 is 14 amino acids long. V lost 3 bases, J lost 7 bases, and 15 bases lay in between. Germline-derived CDR1 and CDR2 are SEHNR and FQNEAQ (reference sequence). The CDR3 here is CASSFHRVLHEAFF. Written as DNA, the CDR3 is TGTGCCAGCAGCTTCCACCGGGTCCTGCATGAAGCTTTCTTT.

The J gene is TRBJ1-1, the V gene TRBV19; D remains ambiguous. This CDR3 has 13 amino acids. Germline V gene lookup returns CDR1 LNHDA and CDR2 SQIVND (reference sequence). The ends were cut back, 5 bases at V and 4 bases at J, with 11 bases in the middle. CDR3 sequence (DNA): TGTGCCAGTAGTCCTCAGGTGGCCACTGAAGCTTTCTTT. Its translation is CASSPQVATEAFF. The whole variable domain, remainder taken from reference TRBV19 and TRBJ1-1, is DGGITQSPKYLFRKEGQNVTLSCEQNLNHDAMYWYRQDPGQGLRLIYYSQIVNDFQKGDIAEGYSVSREKKESFPLTVTSAQKNPTAFYLCASSPQVATEAFFGQGTRLTVV.